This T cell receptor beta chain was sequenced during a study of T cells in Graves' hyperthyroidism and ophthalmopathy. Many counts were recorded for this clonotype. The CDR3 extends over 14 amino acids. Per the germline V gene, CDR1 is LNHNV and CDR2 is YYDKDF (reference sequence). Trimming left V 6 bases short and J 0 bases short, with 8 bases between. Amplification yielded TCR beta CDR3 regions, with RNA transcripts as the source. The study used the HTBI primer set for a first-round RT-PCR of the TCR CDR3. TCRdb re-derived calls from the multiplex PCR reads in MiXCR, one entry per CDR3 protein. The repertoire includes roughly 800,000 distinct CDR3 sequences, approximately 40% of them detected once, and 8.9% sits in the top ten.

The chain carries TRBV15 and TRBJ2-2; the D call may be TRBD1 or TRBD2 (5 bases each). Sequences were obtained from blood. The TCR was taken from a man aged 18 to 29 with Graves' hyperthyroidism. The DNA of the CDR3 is TGTGCCACCAGGAGGGGATCGAACACCGGGGAGCTGTTTTTT. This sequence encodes CATRRGSNTGELFF.